This is a list of T cell receptor beta chains from one sample in a study of metastatic and nonmetastatic thyroid tumors. TCRdb reanalyzed the PCR reads via MiXCR. The sample lists about 26,000 clones, about 15% occurring once. Sequenced input: blood. These receptors originate from a female donor with papillary thyroid cancer or a benign thyroid nodule (not recorded which). Some clones in this sample may be carry-over from other donors' samples. CDR3s include the opening cysteine and the closing phenylalanine or tryptophan. The D gene is left open where the match is weak. Expanded clones are given a class, and other clones once, few, many or no size at all.

cdr3_length,v_call,clone_size,d_call,j_call,cdr3_aa,cdr3_nt
15,TRBV28,many,TRBD2,TRBJ2-7,CASSPTSGTTGEQYF,TGTGCCAGCAGCCCGACTAGCGGGACCACTGGGGAGCAGTACTTC
14,TRBV7-9,many,NA,TRBJ2-7,CASSLVAGTYEQYF,TGTGCCAGCAGCTTAGTTGCAGGGACCTACGAGCAGTACTTC
13,TRBV6-1,many,NA,TRBJ1-1,CASSSRHNTEAFF,TGTGCCAGCAGTTCCAGACACAACACTGAAGCTTTCTTT
13,TRBV11-2,NA,NA,TRBJ1-2,CASSPGAHSGYTF,TGTGCCAGCAGCCCTGGGGCCCACAGTGGCTACACCTTC
14,TRBV2,NA,NA,TRBJ2-2,CASSEGQNTGELFF,TGTGCCAGCAGTGAAGGACAGAACACCGGGGAGCTGTTTTTT
16,TRBV4-3,many,TRBD2,TRBJ2-1,CASSQMTSGEYNEQFF,TGCGCCAGCAGCCAGATGACTAGCGGGGAATACAATGAGCAGTTCTTC
12,TRBV6-1,many,NA,TRBJ1-1,CASSELREQAFF,TGTGCCAGCAGTGAATTAAGGGAACAAGCTTTCTTT
15,TRBV7-9,NA,NA,TRBJ2-7,CAISSAVGYSSEQYF,TGTGCCATCAGCTCCGCTGTGGGTTACTCCTCCGAGCAGTACTTC
13,TRBV7-9,many,NA,TRBJ2-7,CASSDPDVKKQYF,TGTGCCAGCAGCGACCCGGACGTCAAAAAGCAGTACTTC
13,TRBV19,many,NA,TRBJ1-1,CASRKQGHAEAFF,TGTGCCAGTAGGAAACAGGGACACGCTGAAGCTTTCTTT
18,TRBV24-1,many,TRBD1,TRBJ1-5,CATSDRDRGLNGNQPQHF,TGTGCCACCAGTGACCGGGACAGGGGGCTTAACGGCAATCAGCCCCAGCATTTT
15,TRBV28,many,NA,TRBJ2-1,CASTTLDRYYNEQFF,TGTGCCAGCACCACACTTGACAGATACTACAATGAGCAGTTCTTC
14,TRBV30,NA,NA,TRBJ1-2,CAWSDGLQAPGYTF,TGTGCCTGGAGTGACGGATTGCAGGCACCTGGCTACACCTTC
15,TRBV6-1,many,NA,TRBJ1-5,CASNPWGSSNQPQHF,TGTGCCAGCAATCCCTGGGGCAGTAGCAATCAGCCCCAGCATTTT
15,TRBV6-6,many,TRBD2,TRBJ2-7,CASSYLGGSSYEQYF,TGTGCCAGCAGTTACCTCGGGGGGAGCTCCTACGAGCAGTACTTC
18,TRBV9,many,TRBD2,TRBJ2-1,CASSVAHQREGSPLEQFF,TGTGCCAGCAGCGTAGCTCACCAGCGGGAGGGCTCCCCCCTCGAGCAGTTCTTC
19,TRBV14,many,TRBD1,TRBJ2-6,CASSQPTGGTSSGANVLTF,TGTGCCAGCAGCCAACCCACAGGGGGGACCTCCTCTGGGGCCAACGTCCTGACTTTC
13,TRBV6-1,medium-sized,NA,TRBJ2-7,CASSAGPSYEQYF,TGTGCCAGCAGTGCGGGTCCGTCATACGAGCAGTACTTC
13,TRBV5-4,many,NA,TRBJ2-5,CASSLGPGETQYF,TGTGCCAGCAGCTTGGGCCCGGGGGAGACCCAGTACTTC
12,TRBV20-1,many,NA,TRBJ1-1,CSASTGNTEAFF,TGCAGTGCTAGTACGGGGAACACTGAAGCTTTCTTT
14,TRBV28,many,NA,TRBJ2-7,CASKLQTPPYEQYF,TGTGCCAGCAAGCTTCAAACCCCTCCCTACGAGCAGTACTTC
14,TRBV19,many,TRBD1,TRBJ1-1,CASSSRGEATEAFF,TGTGCCAGTAGTTCCAGGGGGGAGGCCACTGAAGCTTTCTTT
16,TRBV12-3/TRBV12-4,medium-sized,TRBD1,TRBJ2-1,CASSLIQGAEYNEQFF,TGTGCCAGCAGTTTAATCCAGGGGGCTGAGTACAATGAGCAGTTCTTC
15,TRBV5-4,many,TRBD2,TRBJ2-3,CASSLAGGSTDTQYF,TGTGCCAGCAGCTTAGCGGGAGGAAGCACAGATACGCAGTATTTT
14,TRBV30,many,TRBD1,TRBJ2-7,CAWGQGGALYEQYF,TGTGCCTGGGGACAGGGGGGGGCCCTCTACGAGCAGTACTTC
16,TRBV27,many,NA,TRBJ2-2,CASSLTGQAVSGELFF,TGTGCCAGCAGTTTAACCGGGCAGGCCGTATCAGGGGAGCTGTTTTTT
14,TRBV6-1,medium-sized,NA,TRBJ2-7,CASSESGNHYEQYF,TGTGCCAGCAGTGAAAGCGGAAATCACTACGAGCAGTACTTC
18,TRBV5-8,many,TRBD1,TRBJ1-4,CASREGSTGVATNEKLFF,TGTGCCAGCAGAGAAGGGTCGACAGGGGTGGCAACTAATGAAAAACTGTTTTTT
15,TRBV28,many,TRBD1,TRBJ1-5,CASSSQDRENQPQHF,TGTGCCAGCAGCTCTCAAGACAGGGAAAATCAGCCCCAGCATTTT
15,TRBV6-1,many,NA,TRBJ1-2,CASSRTPTGTDGYTF,TGTGCCAGCAGTCGCACCCCTACAGGGACGGATGGCTACACCTTC
17,TRBV11-1,NA,TRBD1,TRBJ1-2,CASSSRDRGLFNYGYTF,TGTGCCAGCAGCTCCCGGGACAGGGGGCTTTTTAACTATGGCTACACCTTC
19,TRBV2,NA,TRBD2,TRBJ2-3,CASSVTSGRGPWRTDTQYF,TGTGCCAGCAGTGTTACTAGCGGGAGGGGCCCATGGCGCACAGATACGCAGTATTTT
15,TRBV28,many,NA,TRBJ2-2,CASSLNKHFTGELFF,TGTGCCAGCAGTTTAAACAAACATTTCACCGGGGAGCTGTTTTTT